The clone carrying this T cell receptor (beta chain) was detected only a few times. Antigen: not known. Sample treatment: roughly 11-day PBMC culture with coronavirus spike peptide pools or control peptides (ViraFEST assay). First, ViraFEST expanded antigen-specific T cells with peptide pools, and next it sequenced the TCRs. The healthy vaccine recipients were free of prior SARS-CoV-2 infection; their nucleocapsid antibodies were negative before and after vaccination. The source of the sample is a study of vaccination and CD4 T cells after COVID-19. As for the study in general: The makeup of the convalescents was six males and four females, two of them Hispanic. Regarding the study as a whole: Reactive clonotype counts went from median about 20 after infection to a few dozen after vaccination, nonsignificantly.

The assay that was used to sequence DNA from cultured CD4+ T cells was the Oncomine TCR Beta short-read assay. MiXCR was run by TCRdb on the PCR reads, yielding one entry per CDR3 protein. The sample records about 14,000 distinct CDR3 sequences, less than 35% being singletons. The CDR3 consists of 14 residues. Germline CDR1 and CDR2: SGHTA and FQGNSA. Losses at the gene ends were 5 bases for V and 4 bases for J; bases not matched to a gene: 8. The chain combines TRBV7-2 with TRBJ2-7; 7 positions match TRBD2. The sequenced sample was CD4+ T cells from blood, cultured in vitro, obtained before SARS-CoV-2 vaccination. This clonotype originated in a human donor who received a COVID-19 vaccine. CDR3 sequence (DNA): TGTGCCAGCAGCCTGGGGGGGACGCGGTACGAGCAGTACTTC. It specifies CASSLGGTRYEQYF. Full variable domain (rest looked up from reference TRBV7-2 and TRBJ2-7): GAGVSQSPSNKVTEKGKDVELRCDPISGHTALYWYRQSLGQGLEFLIYFQGNSAPDKSGLPSDRFSAERTGGSVSTLTIQRTQQEDSAVYLCASSLGGTRYEQYFGPGTRLTVT.